The 17 T cell receptor beta chains in this list originate from one sample, sequenced in a study of blood T cell repertoires in COVID-19 (dated by TCRdb to 2019 to 2021). The receptor library was made with the immunoSEQ multiplex PCR assay. Here the immuneACCESS table is served through TCRdb, limited to in-frame sequences with V and J called. Missing clones are a known gap in these copies; in checked studies unresolved V genes cover under half, and the rest lacks a known reason. The sample has some 300,000 clones on record, roughly 90% of them singletons. Clones ranked in the top ten supply more than 2% of the sample. The sequencing input was peripheral blood. These receptors were obtained from a man aged 18 to 30 with active or convalescent COVID-19.

The chain has TRBV6-5 and TRBJ2-7, with TRBD2 identical over 7 bases. Germline lookup yields CDR1 MNHEY and CDR2 SVGAGI. The V and J ends lost 4 bases and 2 bases, in that order; junction bases with no gene match: 8. The CDR3 runs 15 residues. Written as DNA, the CDR3 is TGTGCCAGCAGTTTTAACGGGAGGACCACCTACGAGCAGTACTTC. Encoded protein: CASSFNGRTTYEQYF.

V and J are TRBV24-1 and TRBJ2-3; D ambiguous. The CDR3 is 14 amino acids. The germline gives CDR1 KGHDR, CDR2 SFDVKD. Trimming cost V 1 base and J 3 bases, with 7 bases left between them. The CDR3: CATSDFPRTDTQYF. For the CDR3, the DNA is TGTGCCACCAGTGATTTTCCTAGAACAGATACGCAGTATTTT.

The chain uses TRBV19 and TRBJ2-2, with D maybe TRBD2 (6 bases). Germline CDR1 and CDR2: LNHDA and SQIVND (reference sequence). This CDR3 spans 15 amino acids. V lost 1 base, J lost 5 bases, and 11 bases lay in between. The CDR3, as DNA: TGTGCCAGTAGTATAGTGACTAGTTTTACCGGGGAGCTGTTTTTT. Its translation is CASSIVTSFTGELFF.

The J gene is TRBJ1-6, the V gene TRBV19, with 8 bases lining up with TRBD1. Per the germline V gene, CDR1 is LNHDA and CDR2 is SQIVND (reference sequence). The CDR3 runs to 16 residues. V was clipped by 6 bases and J by 0 bases; unmatched bases: 4. The CDR3 here is CASSRDRSSYNSPLHF. The CDR3 region has the DNA TGTGCCAGTAGCAGGGACAGGAGCTCCTATAATTCACCCCTCCACTTT.

The rearrangement links TRBV7-6 to TRBJ1-5, with TRBD1 as a possible D gene (5 bases). The germline gives CDR1 SGHVS, CDR2 FNYEAQ. V was shortened by 1 base and J by 6 bases, with 13 bases between the two germline ends. This CDR3 has 15 amino acids. In nucleotides, the CDR3 is TGTGCCAGCAGCTTAGTAGGAGGGGATGGTCAGCCCCAGCATTTT. It specifies CASSLVGGDGQPQHF.

CDR3 coding DNA: TGTGCCAGCAGCGAGGGACAGGACACTGAAGCTTTCTTT. Translation: CASSEGQDTEAFF. V is TRBV13 and J is TRBJ1-1, with TRBD1 matching over 8 bases. The CDR3 spans 13 residues. J was trimmed by 3 bases and V by 5 bases; bases with no gene match: 2. Germline V gives CDR1 PRHDT, CDR2 FYEKMQ (reference sequence). The full variable domain, rest sourced from reference TRBV13 and TRBJ1-1, is AAGVIQSPRHLIKEKRETATLKCYPIPRHDTVYWYQQGPGQDPQFLISFYEKMQSDKGSIPDRFSAQQFSDYHSELNMSSLELGDSALYFCASSEGQDTEAFFGQGTRLTVV.

This chain links TRBV6-5 with TRBJ2-2, with D maybe TRBD1 (7 bases). Germline V gene sequence: CDR1 MNHEY, CDR2 SVGAGI. This CDR3 has 13 residues. DNA for the CDR3: TGTCAGGGGGGACACAAGAACACCGGGGAGCTGTTTTTT. This sequence encodes CQGGHKNTGELFF.

This rearrangement joins TRBV6-6 to TRBJ2-7; D ambiguous. V was trimmed by 2 bases and J by 5 bases, leaving 10 bases between them. The CDR3 spans 13 residues. CDR1 is MNHNY and CDR2 is SVGAGI in the germline V gene (reference sequence). In DNA form, the CDR3 reads TGTGCCAGCAGTTACCTCGTTTCGGACGAGCAGTACTTC. Encoded protein: CASSYLVSDEQYF.

The chain carries TRBV7-8 and TRBJ2-7; 10 bases are shared with TRBD2. V was clipped by 3 bases and J by 1 base; unmatched bases: 3. The CDR3 totals 15 residues. Germline V gene data show CDR1 as SGHVS and CDR2 as FQNEAQ. The DNA of the CDR3 is TGTGCCAGCAGCTTTAGCGGGAGGACTTCCTACGAGCAGTACTTC. Amino acids: CASSFSGRTSYEQYF.

The chain has TRBV18 and TRBJ1-1; TRBD1 agrees at 7 bases. V trimming: 2 bases; J trimming: 5 bases; junction bases outside the gene matches: 20. The CDR3 has 19 residues. Germline V gives CDR1 KGHSH, CDR2 LQKENI. CDR3: CASSPGFRYRGNERTEAFF. CDR3 bases: TGTGCCAGCTCACCAGGGTTTAGGTACAGGGGAAATGAACGGACTGAAGCTTTCTTT.

This clone was seen only once. The chain uses TRBV4-1 and TRBJ1-2; D possibly corresponds to TRBD1 (6 bases). The V end was cut by 0 bases, the J end by 5 bases, with 16 bases between. This CDR3 has 16 amino acids. Germline V lookup: CDR1 MGHRA, CDR2 YSYEKL. CDR3 DNA sequence: TGCGCCAGCAGCCAAGAGGCGGACAGTTCAATATATGGCTACACCTTC. Amino acid sequence: CASSQEADSSIYGYTF.

The V and J genes are TRBV12-3 or TRBV12-4 and TRBJ2-1; TRBD1 aligns across 7 bases. The CDR3 length is 13 residues. The V segment lost 6 bases and the J segment 9 bases; nucleotides outside the gene matches: 8. CDR3 DNA sequence: TGTGCCAGCAGCTTAACAGGGGCGGGTGAGCAGTTCTTC. Its protein product is CASSLTGAGEQFF.

The chain joins TRBV11-2 to TRBJ1-5, with D maybe TRBD1 (6 bases). The CDR3 is 17 amino acids. The V gene's germline CDR1 is SGHAT and CDR2 FQNNGV. V was cut by 3 bases and J by 1 base, with 16 bases left in between. For the CDR3, the DNA is TGTGCCAGCAGCTTTGGAGGGGGGGGACCAAGCAATCAGCCCCAGCATTTT. Its translation: CASSFGGGGPSNQPQHF.

The CDR3 region has the DNA TGTGCCAGCAGTCGTTCTAGCGGGAGCGCAATCTACAATGAGCAGTTCTTC. This encodes CASSRSSGSAIYNEQFF. The chain has TRBV28 and TRBJ2-1; the match to TRBD2 covers 10 bases. The CDR3 loop spans 17 amino acids. Germline trimming cut 5 bases from V and 3 bases from J; bases unmatched to any gene: 10. CDR1 and CDR2 from the germline V gene are MDHEN and SYDVKM.

V and J are TRBV6-5 and TRBJ2-1, with TRBD1 as a possible D gene (5 bases). From germline, CDR1 is MNHEY and CDR2 SVGAGI. V lost 7 bases and J 8 bases, leaving 18 bases between the germline ends. This CDR3 contains 14 residues. This CDR3 reads CASNNLGPGDEQFF. CDR3 coding DNA: TGTGCCAGCAACAACCTGGGGCCTGGGGATGAGCAGTTCTTC.

The CDR3 spells CASRQGENTEAFF. DNA of the CDR3: TGCGCCAGCAGACAGGGGGAGAACACTGAAGCTTTCTTT. This chain joins TRBV5-1 and TRBJ1-1; 8 bases agree with TRBD1. Germline CDR1 reads SGHRS; CDR2 reads YFSETQ. This CDR3 spans 13 amino acids. The trim removed 5 bases at V and 1 base at J, leaving 1 base unmatched.

The chain is built from TRBV11-3 and TRBJ1-6; maybe TRBD1 (5 bases). Trimming removed 5 bases at V and 6 bases at J, with 8 bases between. The CDR3 contains 13 residues. Per the germline V gene, CDR1 is SGHNT and CDR2 is YENEEA. The CDR3 bases are TGTGCCAGCAGCCGGGACTTTAATTCACCCCTCCACTTT. This translates into CASSRDFNSPLHF. The complete variable domain, with remaining parts taken from reference TRBV11-3 and TRBJ1-6, reads EAGVVQSPRYKIIEKKQPVAFWCNPISGHNTLYWYLQNLGQGPELLIRYENEEAVDDSQLPKDRFSAERLKGVDSTLKIQPAELGDSAVYLCASSRDFNSPLHFGNGTRLTVT.